Included here is one T cell receptor (beta chain) sequence, with context. What it binds is not known. The data were produced by immunoSEQ multiplex PCR, yet TCRdb's version contains in-frame clones alone and is incomplete. This table holds 90,000 to 100,000 clones, 87% found once. The source of the sample is a study of cytomegalovirus exposure and HLA in healthy donors. V lost 5 bases, J lost 0 bases, and 3 bases stayed unmatched. Germline V lookup: CDR1 SGHNT, CDR2 YENEEA. This CDR3 is built from 14 residues. The study, taken as a whole, reports: Cytomegalovirus status, reportedly, was diagnosed with high specificity and sensitivity by the classifier. Rare TCR sequences dominated, though some public TCRs recurred in many donors. Confirmation was obtained in vitro that a few CMV-associated chains are specific for CMV antigens.

The sequence came from a woman aged 25 to 45 in good health and CMV-seronegative. Sequencing was carried out using PBMCs. This chain links TRBV11-3 with TRBJ1-1; 7 bases are shared with TRBD1. The CDR3 region has the DNA TGTGCCAGCAGCCCAGGGGGTATGAACACTGAAGCTTTCTTT. Translation gives CASSPGGMNTEAFF.